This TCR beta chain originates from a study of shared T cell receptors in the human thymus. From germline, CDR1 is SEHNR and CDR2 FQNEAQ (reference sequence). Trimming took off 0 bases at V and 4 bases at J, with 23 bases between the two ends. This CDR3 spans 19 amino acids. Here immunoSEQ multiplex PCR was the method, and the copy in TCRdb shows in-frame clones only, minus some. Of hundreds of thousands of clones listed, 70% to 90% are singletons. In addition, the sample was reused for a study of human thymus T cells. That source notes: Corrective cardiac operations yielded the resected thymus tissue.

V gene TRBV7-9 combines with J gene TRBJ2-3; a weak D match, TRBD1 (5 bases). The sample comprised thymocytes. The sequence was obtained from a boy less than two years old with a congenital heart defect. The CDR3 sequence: CASSLAPRPTVGFADTQYF. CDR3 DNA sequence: TGTGCCAGCAGCTTAGCCCCTAGGCCGACAGTGGGGTTTGCAGATACGCAGTATTTT.